The clone carrying this TCR beta chain came up a few times. Antigen specificity is unknown. The sample belongs to a study of T cell responses to AZD1222 COVID-19 vaccine. Whole-study results and caveats: Spike was spanned by vaccine-associated CD4 TCRs, which were dominant at 160-218 and 743-854.

Germline lookup yields CDR1 LNHDA and CDR2 SQIVND (reference sequence). This CDR3 has 14 residues. V lost 3 bases, J lost 5 bases, and 12 bases lay in between. The protocol was immunoSEQ multiplex PCR, while the TCRdb copy is restricted to in-frame clones and leaves out a portion. This table holds tens of thousands of clones, 80% to 90% found once. The sequencing here drew on peripheral blood, taken on day 0 of AZD1222 vaccination. This chain connects TRBV19 to TRBJ2-3; D is unresolved. The receptor's source is an adult in good health. CDR3 nucleotides: TGTGCCAGTAGTATTTATCTCTCGGGAGATACGCAGTATTTT. This encodes CASSIYLSGDTQYF.